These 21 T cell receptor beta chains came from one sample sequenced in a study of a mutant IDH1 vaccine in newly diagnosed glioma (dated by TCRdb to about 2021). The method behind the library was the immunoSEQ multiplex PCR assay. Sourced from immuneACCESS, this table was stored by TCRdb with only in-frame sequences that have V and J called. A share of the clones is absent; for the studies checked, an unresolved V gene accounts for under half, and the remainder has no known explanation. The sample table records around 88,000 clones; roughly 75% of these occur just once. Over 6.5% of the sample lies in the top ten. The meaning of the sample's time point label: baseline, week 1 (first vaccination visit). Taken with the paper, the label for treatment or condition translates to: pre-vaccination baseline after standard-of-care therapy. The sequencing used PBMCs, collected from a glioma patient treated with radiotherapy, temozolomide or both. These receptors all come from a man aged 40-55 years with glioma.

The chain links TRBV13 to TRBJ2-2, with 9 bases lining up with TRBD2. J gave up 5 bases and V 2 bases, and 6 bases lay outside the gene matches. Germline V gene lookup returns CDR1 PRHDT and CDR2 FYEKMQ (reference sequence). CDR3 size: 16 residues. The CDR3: CASSLRASGVTGELFF. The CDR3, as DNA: TGTGCCAGCAGCTTACGGGCTAGCGGGGTAACCGGGGAGCTGTTTTTT.

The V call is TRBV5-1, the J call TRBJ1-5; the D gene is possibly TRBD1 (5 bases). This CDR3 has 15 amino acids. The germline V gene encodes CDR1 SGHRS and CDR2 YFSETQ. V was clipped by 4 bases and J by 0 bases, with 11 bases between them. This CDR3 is CASSQDSYSNQPQHF. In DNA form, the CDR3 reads TGCGCCAGCAGCCAAGACAGTTATAGCAATCAGCCCCAGCATTTT.

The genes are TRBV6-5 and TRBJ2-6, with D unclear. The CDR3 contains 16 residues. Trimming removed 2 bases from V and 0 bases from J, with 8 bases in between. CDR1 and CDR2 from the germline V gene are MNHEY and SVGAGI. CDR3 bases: TGTGCCAGCAGTTACCTCCCGTTCTCTGGGGCCAACGTCCTGACTTTC. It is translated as CASSYLPFSGANVLTF.

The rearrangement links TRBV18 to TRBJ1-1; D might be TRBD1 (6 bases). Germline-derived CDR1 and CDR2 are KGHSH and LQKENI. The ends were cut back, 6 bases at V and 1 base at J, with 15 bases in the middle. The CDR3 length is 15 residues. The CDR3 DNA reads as TGTGCCAGCTCCCGGACCGACAGGTCGAACACTGAAGCTTTCTTT. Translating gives CASSRTDRSNTEAFF.

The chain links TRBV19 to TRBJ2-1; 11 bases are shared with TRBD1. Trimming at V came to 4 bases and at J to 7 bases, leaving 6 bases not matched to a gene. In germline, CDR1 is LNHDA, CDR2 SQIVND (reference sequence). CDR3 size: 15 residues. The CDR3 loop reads CASSNRDRGSNEQFF. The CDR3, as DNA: TGTGCCAGTAGTAACCGGGACAGGGGGTCGAATGAGCAGTTCTTC.

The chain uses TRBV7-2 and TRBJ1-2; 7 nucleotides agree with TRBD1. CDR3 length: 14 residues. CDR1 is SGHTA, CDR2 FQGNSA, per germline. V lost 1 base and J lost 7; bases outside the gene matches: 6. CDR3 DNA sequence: TGTGCCAGCAGCTTAGAGGGGGACAGAACTGGCTACACCTTC. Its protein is CASSLEGDRTGYTF.

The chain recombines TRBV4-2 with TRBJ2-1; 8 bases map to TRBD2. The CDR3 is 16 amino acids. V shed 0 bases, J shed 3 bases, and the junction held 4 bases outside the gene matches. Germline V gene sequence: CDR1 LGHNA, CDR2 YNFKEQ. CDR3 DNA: TGTGCCAGCAGCCAAGATCCGGGACTAGTCTACAATGAGCAGTTCTTC. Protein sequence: CASSQDPGLVYNEQFF.

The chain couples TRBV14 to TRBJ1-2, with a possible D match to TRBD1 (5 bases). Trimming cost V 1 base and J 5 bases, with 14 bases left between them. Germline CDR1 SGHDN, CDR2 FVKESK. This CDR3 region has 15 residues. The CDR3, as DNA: TGTGCCAGCAGCCAAGTGACAGTCCCAGGATATGGCTACACCTTC. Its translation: CASSQVTVPGYGYTF.

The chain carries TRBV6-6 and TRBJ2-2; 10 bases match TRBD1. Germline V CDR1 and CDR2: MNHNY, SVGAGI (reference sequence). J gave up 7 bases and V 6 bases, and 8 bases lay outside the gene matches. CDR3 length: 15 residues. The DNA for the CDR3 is TGTGCCAGCAGCCATCGGACAGGGGGGAACGGGGAGCTGTTTTTT. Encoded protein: CASSHRTGGNGELFF.

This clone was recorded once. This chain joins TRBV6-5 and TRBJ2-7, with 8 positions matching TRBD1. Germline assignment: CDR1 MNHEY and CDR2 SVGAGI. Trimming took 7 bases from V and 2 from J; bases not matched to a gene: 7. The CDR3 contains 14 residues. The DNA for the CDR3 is TGTGCCAGCAAGCAGGGGGCCCATCCCTACGAGCAGTACTTC. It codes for CASKQGAHPYEQYF.

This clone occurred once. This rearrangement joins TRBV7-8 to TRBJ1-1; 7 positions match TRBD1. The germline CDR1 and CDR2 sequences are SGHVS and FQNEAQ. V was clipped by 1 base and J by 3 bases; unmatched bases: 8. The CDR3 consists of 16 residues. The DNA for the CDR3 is TGTGCCAGCAGCTTAGGATCACAGGGGAGGGACACTGAAGCTTTCTTT. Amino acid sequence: CASSLGSQGRDTEAFF.

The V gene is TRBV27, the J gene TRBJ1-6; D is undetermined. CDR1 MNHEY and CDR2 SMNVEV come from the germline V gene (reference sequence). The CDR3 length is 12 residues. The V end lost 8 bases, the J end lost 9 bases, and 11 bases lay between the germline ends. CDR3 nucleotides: TGTGCCAGCCGGTTGACTGGTTCACCCCTCCACTTT. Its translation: CASRLTGSPLHF.

The CDR3 protein is CASRAGGARNSPLHF. CDR3 nucleotides: TGTGCCAGCAGGGCCGGTGGGGCTCGGAATTCACCCCTCCACTTT. V is TRBV6-5 and J is TRBJ1-6, with D tentatively TRBD1 (5 bases). The CDR3 loop spans 15 amino acids. Germline CDR1 is MNHEY and CDR2 is SVGAGI. Trimming took off 6 bases at V and 7 bases at J, with 16 bases between the two ends.

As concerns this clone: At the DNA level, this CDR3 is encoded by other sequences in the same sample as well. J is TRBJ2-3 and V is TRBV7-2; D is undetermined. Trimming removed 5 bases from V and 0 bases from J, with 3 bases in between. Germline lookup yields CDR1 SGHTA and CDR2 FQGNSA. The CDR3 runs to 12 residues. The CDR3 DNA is TGTGCCAGCAGCGCTAGCACAGATACGCAGTATTTT. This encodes CASSASTDTQYF.

The CDR3 DNA reads TGCAGCGTTGTGGACAATGAGCAGTTCTTC. This sequence encodes CSVVDNEQFF. The rearrangement links TRBV29-1 to TRBJ2-1; unclear D gene. The CDR3 has 10 amino acids. Germline V gene lookup returns CDR1 SQVTM and CDR2 ANQGSEA. Deletions cut 4 bases from V and 5 bases from J, with 3 bases between.

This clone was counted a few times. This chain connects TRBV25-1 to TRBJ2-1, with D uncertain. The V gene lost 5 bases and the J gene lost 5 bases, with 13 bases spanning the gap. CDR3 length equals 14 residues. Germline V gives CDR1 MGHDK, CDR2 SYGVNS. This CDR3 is CASSPKDGHNEQFF. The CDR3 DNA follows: TGTGCCAGCAGTCCTAAGGACGGCCACAATGAGCAGTTCTTC.

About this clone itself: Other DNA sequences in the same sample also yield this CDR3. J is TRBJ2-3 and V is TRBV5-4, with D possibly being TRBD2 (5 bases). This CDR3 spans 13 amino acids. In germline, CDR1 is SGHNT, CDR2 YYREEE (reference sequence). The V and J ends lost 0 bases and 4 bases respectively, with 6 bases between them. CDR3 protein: CASSLAGADTQYF. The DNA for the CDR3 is TGTGCCAGCAGCTTGGCCGGGGCAGATACGCAGTATTTT.

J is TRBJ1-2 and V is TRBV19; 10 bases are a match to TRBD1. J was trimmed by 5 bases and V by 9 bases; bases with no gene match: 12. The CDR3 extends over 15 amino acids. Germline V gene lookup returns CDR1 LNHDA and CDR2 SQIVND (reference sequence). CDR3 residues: CASGSGQGVFYGYTF. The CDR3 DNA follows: TGTGCCAGCGGGAGCGGACAGGGGGTGTTTTATGGCTACACCTTC.

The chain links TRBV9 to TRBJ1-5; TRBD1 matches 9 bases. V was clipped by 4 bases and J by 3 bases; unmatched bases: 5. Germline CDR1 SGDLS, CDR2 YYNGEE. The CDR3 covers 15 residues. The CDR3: CASSQGTGFNQPQHF. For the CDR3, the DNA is TGTGCCAGCAGCCAAGGGACAGGGTTCAATCAGCCCCAGCATTTT.

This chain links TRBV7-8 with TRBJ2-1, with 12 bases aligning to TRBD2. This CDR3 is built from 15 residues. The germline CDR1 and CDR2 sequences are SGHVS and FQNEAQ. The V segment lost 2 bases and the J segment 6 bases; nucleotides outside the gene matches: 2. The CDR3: CASSLRGLAGNEQFF. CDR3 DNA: TGTGCCAGCAGCTTACGGGGACTAGCGGGCAATGAGCAGTTCTTC.

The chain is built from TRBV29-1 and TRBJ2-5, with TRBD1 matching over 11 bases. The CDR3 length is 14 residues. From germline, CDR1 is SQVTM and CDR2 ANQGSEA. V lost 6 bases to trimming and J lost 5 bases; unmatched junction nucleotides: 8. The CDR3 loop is CSVEDRGRRETQYF. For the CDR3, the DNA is TGCAGCGTGGAGGACAGGGGGCGCCGGGAGACCCAGTACTTC.